This TCR beta chain comes out of a study of read filtering for tumor transcriptome and immune sequencing. Study background: DNase treatment preceded whole-transcriptome library preparation. Per sample, TCR-region reads ranged about 4.05 to 10.27 million by IR-seq, about 75 to 1273 by RNA-seq.

Germline loops: CDR1 DFQATT, CDR2 SNEGSKA (reference sequence). V shed 6 bases, J shed 3 bases, and the junction held 6 bases outside the gene matches. The CDR3 loop spans 14 amino acids. Whole-study findings and limits: The CD138-negative fraction was mixed bone marrow immune cells, not pure T cells.

Molecular barcoded adaptors covering alpha/delta and beta/gamma chains were used on 400 ng RNA. TCRdb analysed the reads with MiXCR anew, one entry per CDR3 protein. Among about 86,000 distinct CDR3 sequences, 9% to 15% were seen once, and the ten largest hold 15%. There are many counts of this clonotype. Antigen: not known. The clonotype comes from a donor older than 35 with multiple myeloma. The chain couples TRBV20-1 to TRBJ2-7; TRBD2 agrees at 12 bases. The material sequenced was a population of CD138-negative cells sorted from bone marrow. Here the CDR3 reads CSADTGLAGYEQYF. DNA of the CDR3: TGCAGTGCCGATACGGGACTAGCGGGCTACGAGCAGTACTTC.